The present entry profiles one T cell receptor beta chain with its context. The antigen is not known. The data stem from a study of blood T cells in healthy people across ages. Whole-study results and caveats: Long-lived and aged donors differed, with more naive CD4+ cells and higher diversity in the long-lived. Across the age range, TCR beta diversity per million T cells fell in a roughly linear way. Expanded clonotype changes were possibly confounded by unknown donor CMV status.

Combining a sample-barcoded 5' primer with a J-beta primer mix, a second PCR ran for roughly 7 to 11 cycles. TCRdb redid the calling of the 5' RACE reads with MiXCR, one entry per CDR3 protein. The repertoire holds around 1,600,000 distinct CDR3 sequences, with roughly 43% as singletons. Germline V gene data show CDR1 as ENHRY and CDR2 as SYGVKD. This CDR3 is 12 amino acids long. V was clipped by 0 bases and J by 8 bases, with 7 bases between them. The clonotype comes from a young woman in good health. Specimen: blood. V and J are TRBV10-3 and TRBJ1-1; D is ambiguous. CDR3 in DNA: TGTGCCATCAGTGAGTCAGCCAGGGAAGCTTTCTTT. Protein: CAISESAREAFF.